These 8 T cell receptor beta chains share one sample of origin, sequenced in a study of vaccination and CD4 T cells after COVID-19. Sequenced with the Oncomine TCR Beta short-read assay was DNA taken from cultured CD4+ T cells. One entry per CDR3 protein results from TCRdb running MiXCR on the PCR reads. The sample has some 7,100 distinct CDR3 sequences; about 59% are singletons. Which antigens these TCRs recognize remains unknown. Treatment meaning: roughly ten-day PBMC culture with coronavirus spike peptide pools or control peptides (ViraFEST assay). The source material was CD4+ T cells from blood, cultured in vitro. Receptors originate from a human donor who had recovered from COVID-19.

This clonotype appeared a single time. V is TRBV6-1 and J is TRBJ2-2; D not resolved. The CDR3 totals 12 residues. Germline loops: CDR1 MNHNS, CDR2 SASEGT. Deletions cut 5 bases from V and 6 bases from J, with 7 bases between. In DNA form, the CDR3 reads TGTGCCAGCAGTCACCCCCCCGGGGAGCTGTTTTTT. Its translation: CASSHPPGELFF.

The rearrangement joins TRBV25-1 to TRBJ1-4, with TRBD1 as a possible D gene (6 bases). The CDR3 loop spans 14 amino acids. Between the trimmed V and J ends, which lost 6 bases and 3 bases, there was a span of 11 bases. The germline CDR1 and CDR2 sequences are MGHDK and SYGVNS. The CDR3, as DNA: TGTGCCAGCAGGTTACAGGGAGCTAATGAAAAACTGTTTTTT. It yields the protein CASRLQGANEKLFF.

Concerning this clonotype itself: Here the CDR3 omits its conserved ending phenylalanine or tryptophan, so a read error is the likely source. The DNA is left out, because the CDR3 cannot be placed on it with certainty; the CDR3 is given as TCRdb lists it. V and J are TRBV6-2 or TRBV6-3 and TRBJ1-1; the table names TRBD1, a call not compared with the DNA. Germline CDR1 MNHEY, CDR2 SVGEGT. The CDR3 totals 13 residues, both ends included. CDR3 sequence: CASSDRQILQAMQ.

This clonotype was observed a few times. The V and J genes are TRBV11-2 and TRBJ2-2, with 9 positions matching TRBD2. The CDR3 consists of 16 residues. Germline V gives CDR1 SGHAT, CDR2 FQNNGV. With V trimmed by 7 bases and J by 6 bases, 12 bases remained unmatched. The CDR3 here is CASTPRGGRVPGELFF. CDR3 coding DNA: TGTGCCAGCACCCCACGGGGCGGGAGGGTCCCCGGGGAGCTGTTTTTT.

This chain joins TRBV20-1 and TRBJ2-7, with 9 bases identical to TRBD2. Trimming removed 1 base from V and 2 bases from J; junction bases left unmatched: 9. The CDR3 runs to 16 residues. CDR1 is DFQATT and CDR2 is SNEGSKA in the germline V gene (reference sequence). Here the CDR3 reads CSARGARGRVPYEQYF. The CDR3 DNA is TGCAGTGCTAGAGGGGCTCGCGGGAGGGTCCCCTACGAGCAGTACTTC.

J is TRBJ1-5 and V is TRBV6-5, with D perhaps matching TRBD1 (6 bases). The V and J ends lost 4 bases and 1 base respectively, with 20 bases between them. CDR1 is MNHEY and CDR2 is SVGAGI in the germline V gene. CDR3 length: 18 amino acids. The CDR3 coding sequence is TGTGCCAGCAGTTTACCGGGACAAGGGGCTAGGAGCAATCAGCCCCAGCATTTT. Translating it yields CASSLPGQGARSNQPQHF.

A single count supports this clonotype. This rearrangement joins TRBV20-1 to TRBJ2-7; D is possibly TRBD2 (6 bases). The V end lost 8 bases, the J end lost 3 bases, and 17 bases lay between the germline ends. The CDR3 extends over 13 amino acids. Germline V lookup: CDR1 DFQATT, CDR2 SNEGSKA (reference sequence). The CDR3 bases are TGCAGTCACGAAGCGAGCGGGCTCTACGAGCAGTACTTC. It translates to CSHEASGLYEQYF.

V and J are TRBV25-1 and TRBJ1-2; D gene uncertain. The germline V gene encodes CDR1 MGHDK and CDR2 SYGVNS. The CDR3 extends over 10 amino acids. V lost 3 bases, J lost 4 bases, and 0 bases lay in between. CDR3 in DNA: TGTGCCAGCAGTGACTATGGCTACACCTTC. This encodes CASSDYGYTF.